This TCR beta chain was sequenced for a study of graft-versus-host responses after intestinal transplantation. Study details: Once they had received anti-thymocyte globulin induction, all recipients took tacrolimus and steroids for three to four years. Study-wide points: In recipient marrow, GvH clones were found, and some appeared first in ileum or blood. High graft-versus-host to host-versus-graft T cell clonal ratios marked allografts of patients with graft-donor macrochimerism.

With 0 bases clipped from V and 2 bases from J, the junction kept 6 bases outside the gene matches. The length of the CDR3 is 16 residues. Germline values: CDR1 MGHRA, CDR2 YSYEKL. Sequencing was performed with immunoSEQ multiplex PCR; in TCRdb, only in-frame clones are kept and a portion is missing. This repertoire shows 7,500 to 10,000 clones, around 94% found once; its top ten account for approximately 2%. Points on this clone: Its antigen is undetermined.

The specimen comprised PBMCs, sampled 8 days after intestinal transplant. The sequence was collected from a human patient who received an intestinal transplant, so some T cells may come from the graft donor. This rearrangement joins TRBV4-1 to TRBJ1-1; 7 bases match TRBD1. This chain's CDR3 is CASSQESTGVNTEAFF. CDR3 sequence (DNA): TGCGCCAGCAGCCAAGAATCTACAGGGGTTAACACTGAAGCTTTCTTT.